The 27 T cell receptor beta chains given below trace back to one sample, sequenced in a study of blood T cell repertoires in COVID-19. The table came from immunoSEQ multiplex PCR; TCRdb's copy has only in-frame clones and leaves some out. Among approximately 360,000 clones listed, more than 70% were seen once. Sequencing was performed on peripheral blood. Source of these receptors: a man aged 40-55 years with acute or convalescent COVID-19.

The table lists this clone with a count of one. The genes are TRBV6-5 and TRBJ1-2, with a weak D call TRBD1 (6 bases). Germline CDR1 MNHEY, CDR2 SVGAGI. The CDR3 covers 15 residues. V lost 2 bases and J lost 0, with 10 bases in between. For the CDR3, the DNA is TGTGCCAGCAGTTACGTACAGGGCGCTAACTATGGCTACACCTTC. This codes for CASSYVQGANYGYTF.

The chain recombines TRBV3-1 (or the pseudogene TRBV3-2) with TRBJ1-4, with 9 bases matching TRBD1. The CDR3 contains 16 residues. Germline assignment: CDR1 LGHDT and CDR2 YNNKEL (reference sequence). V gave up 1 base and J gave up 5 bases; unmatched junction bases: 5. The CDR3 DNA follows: TGTGCCAGCAGCCAAGGCCCGGGACAGGGAAATGAAAAACTGTTTTTT. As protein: CASSQGPGQGNEKLFF.

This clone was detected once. CDR3 sequence (DNA): TGTGCCAGCAGCTCTGGACAGGGATGGGGAGAGACCCAGTACTTC. Residues: CASSSGQGWGETQYF. V and J are TRBV5-8 and TRBJ2-5, with 8 bases matching TRBD1. The CDR3 is 15 residues long. The junction had 8 bases not matched to a gene; V was cut back by 3 bases and J by 4 bases. Germline V gene sequence: CDR1 SGHTS, CDR2 YDEGEE. Together with reference TRBV5-8 and TRBJ2-5, the CDR3 gives the full variable domain: EAGVTQSPTHLIKTRGQQATLRCSPISGHTSVYWYQQALGLGLQFLLWYDEGEERNRGNFPPRFSGRQFPNYSSELNVNALELEDSALYLCASSSGQGWGETQYFGPGTRLLVL.

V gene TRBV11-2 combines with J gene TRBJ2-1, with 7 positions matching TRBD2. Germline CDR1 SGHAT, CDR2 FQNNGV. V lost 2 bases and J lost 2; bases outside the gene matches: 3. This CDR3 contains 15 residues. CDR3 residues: CASSLRLATYNEQFF. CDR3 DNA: TGTGCCAGCAGCTTACGACTAGCCACCTACAATGAGCAGTTCTTC.

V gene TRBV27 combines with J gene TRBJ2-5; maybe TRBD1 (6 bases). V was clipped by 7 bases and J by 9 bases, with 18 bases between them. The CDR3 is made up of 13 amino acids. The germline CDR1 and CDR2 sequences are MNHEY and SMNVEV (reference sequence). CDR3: CASKRAGSGAQYF. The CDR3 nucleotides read TGTGCCAGCAAAAGGGCAGGGTCAGGGGCCCAGTACTTC.

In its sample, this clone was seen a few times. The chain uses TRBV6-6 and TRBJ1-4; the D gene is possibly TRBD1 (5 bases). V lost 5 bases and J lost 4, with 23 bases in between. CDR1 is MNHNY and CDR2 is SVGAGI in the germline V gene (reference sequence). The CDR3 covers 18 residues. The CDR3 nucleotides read TGTGCCAGCAGTCCCTCGGAGTTAGTGGGGGGAGATAATGAAAAACTGTTTTTT. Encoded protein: CASSPSELVGGDNEKLFF.

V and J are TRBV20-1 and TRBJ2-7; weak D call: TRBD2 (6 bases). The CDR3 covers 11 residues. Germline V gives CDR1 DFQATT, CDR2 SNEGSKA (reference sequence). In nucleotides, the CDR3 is TGCAGCGCAGGACGGGGGTACGAGCAGTACTTC. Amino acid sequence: CSAGRGYEQYF.

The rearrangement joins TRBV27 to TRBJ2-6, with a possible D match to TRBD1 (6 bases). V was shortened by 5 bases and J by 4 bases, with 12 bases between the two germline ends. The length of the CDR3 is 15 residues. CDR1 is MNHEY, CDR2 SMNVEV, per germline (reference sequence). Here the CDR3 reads CASSPGESGANVLTF. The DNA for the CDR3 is TGTGCCAGCAGTCCAGGGGAGTCCGGGGCCAACGTCCTGACTTTC.

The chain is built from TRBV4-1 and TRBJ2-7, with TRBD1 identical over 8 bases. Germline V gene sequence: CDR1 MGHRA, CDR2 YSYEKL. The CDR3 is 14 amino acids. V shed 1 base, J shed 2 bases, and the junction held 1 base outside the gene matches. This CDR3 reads CASSQGTGTYEQYF. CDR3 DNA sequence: TGCGCCAGCAGCCAAGGGACAGGGACCTACGAGCAGTACTTC.

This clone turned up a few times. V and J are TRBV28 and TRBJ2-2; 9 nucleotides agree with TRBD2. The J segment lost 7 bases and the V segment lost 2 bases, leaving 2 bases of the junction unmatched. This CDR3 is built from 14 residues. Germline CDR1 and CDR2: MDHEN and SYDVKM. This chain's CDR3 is CASSLMREGGELFF. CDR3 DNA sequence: TGTGCCAGCAGTTTAATGCGGGAGGGCGGGGAGCTGTTTTTT.

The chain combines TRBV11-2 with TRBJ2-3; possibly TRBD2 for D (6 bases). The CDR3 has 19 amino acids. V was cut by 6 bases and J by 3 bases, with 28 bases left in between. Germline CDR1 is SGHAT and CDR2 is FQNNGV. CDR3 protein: CASRPPPGVAGHKTDTQYF. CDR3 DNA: TGTGCCAGCAGACCACCCCCGGGGGTGGCCGGCCATAAAACAGATACGCAGTATTTT.

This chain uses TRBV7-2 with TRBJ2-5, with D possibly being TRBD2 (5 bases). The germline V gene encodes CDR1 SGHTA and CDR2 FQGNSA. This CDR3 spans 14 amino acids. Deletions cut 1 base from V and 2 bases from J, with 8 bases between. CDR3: CASSLVSGQETQYF. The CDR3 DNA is TGTGCCAGCAGCTTAGTATCGGGGCAAGAGACCCAGTACTTC. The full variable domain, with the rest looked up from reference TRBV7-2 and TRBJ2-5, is GAGVSQSPSNKVTEKGKDVELRCDPISGHTALYWYRQSLGQGLEFLIYFQGNSAPDKSGLPSDRFSAERTGGSVSTLTIQRTQQEDSAVYLCASSLVSGQETQYFGPGTRLLVL.

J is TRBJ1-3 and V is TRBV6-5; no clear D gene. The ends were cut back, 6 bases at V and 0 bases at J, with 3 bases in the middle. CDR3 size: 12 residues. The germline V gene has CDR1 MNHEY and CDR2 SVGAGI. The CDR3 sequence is CASRSSGNTIYF. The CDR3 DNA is TGTGCCAGCAGGAGCTCTGGAAACACCATATATTTT.

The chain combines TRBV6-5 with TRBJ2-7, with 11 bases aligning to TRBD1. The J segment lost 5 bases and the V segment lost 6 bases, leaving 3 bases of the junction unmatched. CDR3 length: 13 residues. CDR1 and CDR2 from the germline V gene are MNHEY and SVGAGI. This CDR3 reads CASRDRGLHEQYF. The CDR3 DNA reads TGTGCCAGCAGGGACAGGGGGCTCCACGAGCAGTACTTC.

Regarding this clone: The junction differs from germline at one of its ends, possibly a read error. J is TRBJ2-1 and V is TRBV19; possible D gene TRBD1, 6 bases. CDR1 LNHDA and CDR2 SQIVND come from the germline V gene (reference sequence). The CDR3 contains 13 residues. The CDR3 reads CASSIGTNNEQFF. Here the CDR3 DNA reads TGTGCCAGTAGCATAGGGACAAACAATGAGCAGTTCTTC.

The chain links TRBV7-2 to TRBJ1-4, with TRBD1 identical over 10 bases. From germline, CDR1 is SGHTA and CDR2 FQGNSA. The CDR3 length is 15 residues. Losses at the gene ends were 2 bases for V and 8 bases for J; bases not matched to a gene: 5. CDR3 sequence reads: CASSLRGQGQEKLFF. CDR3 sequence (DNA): TGTGCCAGCAGCTTAAGGGGACAGGGGCAGGAAAAACTGTTTTTT. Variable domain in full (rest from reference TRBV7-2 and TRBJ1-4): GAGVSQSPSNKVTEKGKDVELRCDPISGHTALYWYRQSLGQGLEFLIYFQGNSAPDKSGLPSDRFSAERTGGSVSTLTIQRTQQEDSAVYLCASSLRGQGQEKLFFGSGTQLSVL.

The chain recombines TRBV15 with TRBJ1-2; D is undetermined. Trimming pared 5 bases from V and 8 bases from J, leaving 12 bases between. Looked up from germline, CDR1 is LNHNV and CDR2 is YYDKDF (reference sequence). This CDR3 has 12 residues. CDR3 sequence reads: CATSFRLGGYTF. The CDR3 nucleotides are TGTGCCACCAGCTTTAGGCTGGGCGGCTACACCTTC. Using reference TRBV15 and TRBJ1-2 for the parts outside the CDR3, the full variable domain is DAMVIQNPRYQVTQFGKPVTLSCSQTLNHNVMYWYQQKSSQAPKLLFHYYDKDFNNEADTPDNFQSRRPNTSFCFLDIRSPGLGDTAMYLCATSFRLGGYTFGSGTRLTVV.

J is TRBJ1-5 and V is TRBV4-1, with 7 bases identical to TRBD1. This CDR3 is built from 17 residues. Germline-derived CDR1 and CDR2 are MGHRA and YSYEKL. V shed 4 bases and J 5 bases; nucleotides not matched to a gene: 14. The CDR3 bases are TGCGCCAGCAGCCGAGGGCGACAGGGAGTAATGGATCAGCCCCAGCATTTT. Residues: CASSRGRQGVMDQPQHF.

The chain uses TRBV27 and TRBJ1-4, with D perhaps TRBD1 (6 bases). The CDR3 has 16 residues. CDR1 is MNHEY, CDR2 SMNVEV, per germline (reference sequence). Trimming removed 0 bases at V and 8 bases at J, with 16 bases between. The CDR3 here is CASSLSPTPRGEKLFF. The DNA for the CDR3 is TGTGCCAGCAGTTTATCCCCGACCCCCAGGGGAGAAAAACTGTTTTTT. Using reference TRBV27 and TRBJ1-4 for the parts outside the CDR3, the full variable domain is EAQVTQNPRYLITVTGKKLTVTCSQNMNHEYMSWYRQDPGLGLRQIYYSMNVEVTDKGDVPEGYKVSRKEKRNFPLILESPSPNQTSLYFCASSLSPTPRGEKLFFGSGTQLSVL.

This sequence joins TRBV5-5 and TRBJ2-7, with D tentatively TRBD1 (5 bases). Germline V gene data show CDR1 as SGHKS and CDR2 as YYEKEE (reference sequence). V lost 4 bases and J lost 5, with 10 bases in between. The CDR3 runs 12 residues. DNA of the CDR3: TGTGCCAGCAGCCTGACAGTTGACGAGCAGTACTTC. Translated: CASSLTVDEQYF.

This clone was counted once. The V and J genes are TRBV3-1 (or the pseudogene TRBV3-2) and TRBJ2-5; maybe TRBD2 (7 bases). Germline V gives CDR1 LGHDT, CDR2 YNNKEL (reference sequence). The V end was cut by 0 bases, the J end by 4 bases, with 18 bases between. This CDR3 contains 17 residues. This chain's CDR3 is CASSQEWARGAGETQYF. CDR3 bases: TGTGCCAGCAGCCAAGAATGGGCCCGGGGGGCGGGAGAGACCCAGTACTTC.

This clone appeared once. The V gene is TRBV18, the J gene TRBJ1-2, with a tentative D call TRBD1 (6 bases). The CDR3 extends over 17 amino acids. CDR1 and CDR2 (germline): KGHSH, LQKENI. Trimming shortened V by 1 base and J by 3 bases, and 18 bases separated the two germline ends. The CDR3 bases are TGTGCCAGCTCACCACTTAGTGCGGGGGGCGCCCACTATGGCTACACCTTC. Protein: CASSPLSAGGAHYGYTF. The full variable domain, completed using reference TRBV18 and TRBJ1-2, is NAGVMQNPRHLVRRRGQEARLRCSPMKGHSHVYWYRQLPEEGLKFMVYLQKENIIDESGMPKERFSAEFPKEGPSILRIQQVVRGDSAAYFCASSPLSAGGAHYGYTFGSGTRLTVV.

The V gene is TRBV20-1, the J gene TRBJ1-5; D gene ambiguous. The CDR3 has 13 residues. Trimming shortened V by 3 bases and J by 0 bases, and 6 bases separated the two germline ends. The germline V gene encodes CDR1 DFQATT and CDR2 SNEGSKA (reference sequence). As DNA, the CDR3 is TGCAGTGCTAGTCAGGATAGCAATCAGCCCCAGCATTTT. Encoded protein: CSASQDSNQPQHF.

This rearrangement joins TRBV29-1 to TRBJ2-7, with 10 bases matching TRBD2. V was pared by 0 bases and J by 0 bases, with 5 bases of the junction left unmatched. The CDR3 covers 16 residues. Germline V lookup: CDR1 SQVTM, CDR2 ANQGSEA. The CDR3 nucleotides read TGCAGCGTTGAAGATCATCCTAGCGGGAGCTCCTACGAGCAGTACTTC. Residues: CSVEDHPSGSSYEQYF.

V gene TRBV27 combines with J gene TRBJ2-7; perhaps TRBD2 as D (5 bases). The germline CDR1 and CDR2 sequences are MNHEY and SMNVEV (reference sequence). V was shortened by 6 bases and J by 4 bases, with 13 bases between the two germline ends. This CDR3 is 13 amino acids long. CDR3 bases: TGTGCCAGCAGCTTCGGGCGCGGGTACGAGCAGTACTTC. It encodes CASSFGRGYEQYF.

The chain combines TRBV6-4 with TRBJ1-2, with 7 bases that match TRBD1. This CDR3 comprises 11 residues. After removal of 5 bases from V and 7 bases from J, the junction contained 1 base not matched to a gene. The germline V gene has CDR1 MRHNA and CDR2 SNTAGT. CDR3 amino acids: CASSSGGGYTF. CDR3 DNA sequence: TGTGCCAGCAGTTCAGGGGGTGGCTACACCTTC.

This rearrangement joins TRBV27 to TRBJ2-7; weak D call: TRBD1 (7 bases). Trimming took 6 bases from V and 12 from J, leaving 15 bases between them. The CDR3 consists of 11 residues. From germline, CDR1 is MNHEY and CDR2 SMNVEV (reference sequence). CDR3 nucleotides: TGTGCCAGCAGCCCAGGGGGGCCCATGTACTTC. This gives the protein CASSPGGPMYF.